A selection of T cell receptor beta chains follows, all from one sample in a study of shared clonotypes between healthy human individuals. Produced via immunoSEQ multiplex PCR; TCRdb's table is partial and in-frame only. The sample includes some 1.5 million clones, about 98% of them seen just once. Specimen: naive CD4+ T cells sorted from blood. The receptors originated from a man younger than 40 in good health. CDR3s include the opening cysteine and the closing phenylalanine or tryptophan. Each record gives: V gene, clone size, J gene, D gene, CDR3 DNA, CDR3 protein. D genes are given only for firm matches. Size tells how often a clone was seen (once, few, many) or the class of an expanded clone, and some rows leave it out.

>TRBV14|NA|TRBJ1-1|NA
TGTGCCAGCAGCCAATTGTCAGGACTGAACACTGAAGCTTTCTTT
CASSQLSGLNTEAFF
>TRBV18|NA|TRBJ1-3|TRBD1
TGTGCCAGCTCACCTCAGGTGGGACAGTCTTACTCTGGAAACACCATATATTTT
CASSPQVGQSYSGNTIYF
>TRBV15|NA|TRBJ1-4|NA
TGTGCCACCAGCAGACAGGACGACACTAATGAAAAACTGTTTTTT
CATSRQDDTNEKLFF
>TRBV29-1|NA|TRBJ2-7|NA
TGCAGCGTCCGGGTCGGACTCTCGGCCGAGCAGTACTTC
CSVRVGLSAEQYF
>TRBV14|once|TRBJ2-7|TRBD2
TGTGCCAGCAGCCAAGAGCGGACTAGCGGGAGAAGGAGGGAGCAGTACTTC
CASSQERTSGRRREQYF
>TRBV19|NA|TRBJ2-5|NA
TGTGCCAGTAGTATCCGTGGGCGAGAGACCCAGTACTTC
CASSIRGRETQYF
>TRBV14|NA|TRBJ2-2|NA
TGTGCCAGCAGCCAAAGGGGAGTCCCTACTCTGAACACCGGGGAGCTGTTTTTT
CASSQRGVPTLNTGELFF
>TRBV7-3|NA|TRBJ2-5|NA
TGTGCCAGCAGCGAGCCTCTTAGAGAGACCCAGTACTTC
CASSEPLRETQYF
>TRBV30|once|TRBJ1-2|NA
TGTGCCTGGAGCCCCCGGGGAGTTCCCTATGGCTACACCTTC
CAWSPRGVPYGYTF
>TRBV5-6|NA|TRBJ2-2|TRBD2
TGTGCCAGCAGCCCGCCCCGGGGGGAGGCCGGGGAGCTGTTTTTT
CASSPPRGEAGELFF
>TRBV10-3|NA|TRBJ2-1|NA
TGTGCCATCGGGGGGTATGGTGAGCAGTTCTTC
CAIGGYGEQFF
>TRBV10-3|NA|TRBJ2-1|TRBD1
TGTGCCATCACCTCAGGGGACAGTAAGAATGAGCAGTTCTTC
CAITSGDSKNEQFF
>TRBV9|NA|TRBJ1-4|NA
TGTGCCAGCAGCGTAGCTAGAGGAATTAATGAAAAACTGTTTTTT
CASSVARGINEKLFF
>TRBV9|NA|TRBJ1-1|NA
TGTGCCAGCAGCGTAGGGGGCACTGAAGCTTTCTTT
CASSVGGTEAFF
>TRBV7-2|NA|TRBJ2-7|TRBD2
TGTGCCAGCAGCCCGACCGTTCTAGCGGGAGGGCCCCTGGAGTACTTC
CASSPTVLAGGPLEYF
>TRBV5-1|NA|TRBJ2-1|TRBD2
TGCGCCAGCAGCTTAGTTCCGACTAGCGGGAGCGGCGATGAGCAGTTCTTC
CASSLVPTSGSGDEQFF
>TRBV15|NA|TRBJ2-1|NA
TGTGCCACCAGCAGAGGTTCGGTAGCGATTTACAATGAGCAGTTCTTC
CATSRGSVAIYNEQFF
>TRBV18|NA|TRBJ1-1|NA
TGTGCCAGCTCACGAGAGGAAACATTCCTGGGGACTGAAGCTTTCTTT
CASSREETFLGTEAFF
>TRBV6-5|NA|TRBJ2-2|TRBD2
TGTGCCAGCTTGTCCCTAGCGGCGAACACCGGGGAGCTGTTTTTT
CASLSLAANTGELFF
>TRBV18|NA|TRBJ2-1|NA
TGTGCCAGCTCGCCCTCAGGGATAGGTTACAATGAGCAGTTCTTC
CASSPSGIGYNEQFF
>TRBV10-3|NA|TRBJ2-2|TRBD1
TGTGCCATCAGTGATTATTATGGGACAGCGAACACCGGGGAGCTGTTTTTT
CAISDYYGTANTGELFF
>TRBV18|once|TRBJ2-2|NA
TGTGCCAGCTCATACGGGACCTCCACCGGGGAGCTGTTTTTT
CASSYGTSTGELFF
>TRBV6-5|NA|TRBJ2-1|TRBD2
TGTGCCAGCAGTTACTCGACAGCGGGAGGGCGGGGGTTGGAGTTCTTC
CASSYSTAGGRGLEFF
>TRBV7-9|NA|TRBJ1-5|NA
TGTGCCAGCAGCCGCGTGCCGGTTGCGGGGGATCAGCCCCAGCATTTT
CASSRVPVAGDQPQHF